This record covers a single TCR beta chain. Antigen specificity is unknown. Specified time point: naive CD8 control sorted from an acute-time-point sample. This entry comes from a study of CD8 T cells in acute hepatitis C reinfection. Study observations and caveats: A V04-02/J02-02 clonotype was among under 15 public ones, independent of outcome.

Method: immunoSEQ multiplex PCR; TCRdb's copy keeps in-frame clones and lacks some. The sample lists tens of thousands of clones, approximately 85% occurring once. Sequenced sample: naive CD8+ T cells from PBMCs. The sequence derives from a woman aged 18-35 years who spontaneously cleared hepatitis C infection.

The CDR3 loop reads CASSEGGTGATRVLEQFF. The CDR3 nucleotides read TGTGCCAGCAGTGAAGGCGGGACAGGGGCGACCCGGGTTTTAGAGCAGTTCTTC. This chain connects TRBV27 to TRBJ2-1; 10 bases match TRBD1. CDR3 length: 18 amino acids. Trimming at V came to 5 bases and at J to 10 bases, leaving 20 bases not matched to a gene. Germline V gene sequence: CDR1 MNHEY, CDR2 SMNVEV (reference sequence).